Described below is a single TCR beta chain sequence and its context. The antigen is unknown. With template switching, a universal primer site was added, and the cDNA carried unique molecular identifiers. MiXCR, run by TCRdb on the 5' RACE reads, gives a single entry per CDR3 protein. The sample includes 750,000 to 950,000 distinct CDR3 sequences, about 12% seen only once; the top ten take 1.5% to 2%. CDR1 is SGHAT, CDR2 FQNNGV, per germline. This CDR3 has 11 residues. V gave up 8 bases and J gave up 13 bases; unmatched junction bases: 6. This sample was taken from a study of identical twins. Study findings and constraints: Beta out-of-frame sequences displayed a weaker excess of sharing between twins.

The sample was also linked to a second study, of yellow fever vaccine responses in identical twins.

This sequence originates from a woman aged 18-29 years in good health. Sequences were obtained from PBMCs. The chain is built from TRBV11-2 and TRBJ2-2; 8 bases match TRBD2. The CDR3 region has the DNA TGTGCCAGCTTGCTAGCGGGCAGGCTGTTTTTT. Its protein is CASLLAGRLFF.